This T cell receptor (beta chain) was profiled in a study of neoadjuvant anti-PD-1 for oral cavity cancer (dated by TCRdb to the early 2020s). Regarding the study in general: Before undergoing curative-intent surgical resection, most patients got three to four biweekly nivolumab doses at 3 mg/kg. For patients who did not progress, a fourth nivolumab dose was given around day 43, followed by definitive surgical resection on days 50-56. Patients with complete response, partial response or stable disease by RECIST 1.1 were defined as responders, whereas patients with progression were defined as non-responders. A roughly 34% response rate was observed in the parent correlative cohort, in which around 12 patients were included. What the authors observed across the whole study: After neoadjuvant nivolumab, T cell clonality (Gini index) in PBMCs was significantly higher in non-responders than in responders. Higher pretreatment blood Treg/Th17 ratios correlated with both higher pretreatment blood TCRbeta clonality and lower post-treatment tumor TCRbeta clonality. Only a few patients per response group were included in the TCR analyses, and the authors called for validation in larger cohorts.

For deep sequencing of PBMC libraries, mostly around 520 ng of input genomic DNA was used, and six replicates were run per sample. TCRbeta libraries were prepared with the immunoSEQ hsTCRbeta kit according to the manufacturer's instructions. Sequencing of the completed libraries took place using an Illumina NovaSeq 6000 S4 flow cell after they had been pooled to about 3 nM. The authors' analysis ran thus. The immunoSEQ Analyzer was used for raw data preprocessing and quality control. The analysis was restricted to productive rearrangements, with each unique CDR3 amino acid sequence defining a clonotype. Repertoire clonality was estimated as the Gini-Simpson index, which was calculated using the R package tcR. Student's t test was used to compare Gini indices, and Pearson correlation was used to assess associations with tumor size change. The table comes from immuneACCESS by way of TCRdb, which keeps in-frame sequences with V and J called. Part of the clones is missing from these tables; in studies checked, under half for an unresolved V gene and the rest for unknown reasons. V, J and clone size are taken as reported in that table, and D and trimming were inferred from the DNA itself. Across this sample there are 73,000 or so clones, with 85% seen only once. The ten largest clones take up 3% to 4% of the sample.

In regard to this clone: What antigen it recognizes has not been identified. No base-level quality is on record; no much larger clone is a single base apart.

The intended sense of this specimen's time point label: after neoadjuvant nivolumab, at surgical resection. Patients had been newly diagnosed with stage II-IVA oral cavity squamous cell carcinoma, and no prior systemic or radiation treatment had been given to the patients. The cohort was composed of patients with HPV-negative, locally advanced oral cavity squamous cell carcinoma. No culture maintenance or expansion was done, as the peripheral blood mononuclear cells went straight to analysis. The samples were obtained from a longitudinal correlative study of a single-arm phase II trial testing neoadjuvant nivolumab in oral cavity squamous cell carcinoma. Subject-matched pre- and post-treatment PBMCs and tumors from three responders and three non-responders were subjected to genomic DNA-based TCRbeta sequencing. Peripheral blood mononuclear cells were collected once before nivolumab treatment and again after treatment, at the time of surgery. Genomic DNA was isolated from PBMCs using the Maxwell RSC DNA from Cells kit.

For CDR1 and CDR2, the germline V gene lists MNHNS and SASEGT. There are 14 amino acids in the CDR3, from cysteine to phenylalanine inclusive. The kept DNA is CDR3 alone, 42 bases in frame from the first base. V lost 8 bases and J lost 3 bases, and the count of bases not matched to a germline gene is 8. The rearrangement joined TRBV6-1 to TRBJ2-7; 9 bases in the middle match TRBD1. The TCR was taken from a person aged 35 to 85 with oral cavity squamous cell carcinoma. This specimen consisted of PBMCs, obtained after nivolumab (anti-PD-1) treatment. Here the CDR3 is given as CASYPGQGLYEQYF. The DNA reads TGTGCCAGCTATCCGGGACAGGGCCTCTACGAGCAGTACTTC.